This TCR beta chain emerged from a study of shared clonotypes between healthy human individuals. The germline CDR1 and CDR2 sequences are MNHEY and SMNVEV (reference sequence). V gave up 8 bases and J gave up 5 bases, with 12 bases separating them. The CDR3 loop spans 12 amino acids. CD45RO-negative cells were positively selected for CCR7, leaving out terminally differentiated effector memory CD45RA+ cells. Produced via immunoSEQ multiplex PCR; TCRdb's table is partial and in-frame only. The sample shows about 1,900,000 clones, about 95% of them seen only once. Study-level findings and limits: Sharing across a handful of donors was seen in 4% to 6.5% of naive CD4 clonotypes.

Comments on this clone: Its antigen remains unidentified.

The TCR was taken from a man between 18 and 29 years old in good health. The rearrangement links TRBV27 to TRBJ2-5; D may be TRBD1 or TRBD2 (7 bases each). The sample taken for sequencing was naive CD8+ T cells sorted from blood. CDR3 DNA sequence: TGTGCCAGCGGGAGGGGGCCCGAGACCCAGTACTTC. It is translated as CASGRGPETQYF.